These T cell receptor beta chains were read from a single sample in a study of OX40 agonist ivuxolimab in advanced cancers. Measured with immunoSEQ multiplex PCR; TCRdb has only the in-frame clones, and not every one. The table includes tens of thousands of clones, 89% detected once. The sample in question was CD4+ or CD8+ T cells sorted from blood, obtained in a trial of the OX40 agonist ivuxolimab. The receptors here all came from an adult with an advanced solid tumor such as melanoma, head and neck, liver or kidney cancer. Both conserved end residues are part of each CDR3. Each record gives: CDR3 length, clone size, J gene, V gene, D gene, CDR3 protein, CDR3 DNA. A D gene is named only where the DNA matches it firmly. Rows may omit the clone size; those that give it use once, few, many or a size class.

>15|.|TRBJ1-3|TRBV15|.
CATSRDRISGNTIYF
TGTGCCACCAGCCGCGACAGAATATCAGGAAACACCATATATTTT
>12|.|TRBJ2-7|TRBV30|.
CAWSGGAYEQYF
TGTGCCTGGAGTGGGGGGGCGTACGAGCAGTACTTC
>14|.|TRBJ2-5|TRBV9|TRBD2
CASSVELAGETQYF
TGTGCCAGCAGCGTAGAACTAGCGGGAGAGACCCAGTACTTC
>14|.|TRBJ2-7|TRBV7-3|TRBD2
CASSLVAGMNEQYF
TGTGCCAGCAGCTTGGTAGCGGGAATGAACGAGCAGTACTTC
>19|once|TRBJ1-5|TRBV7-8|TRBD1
CASSLVVPLGQKSNQPQHF
TGTGCCAGCAGCTTAGTGGTACCCTTGGGACAGAAGAGCAATCAGCCCCAGCATTTT
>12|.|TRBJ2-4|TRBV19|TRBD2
CASSLHSGGLYF
TGTGCCAGTTCTCTCCACTCGGGAGGCCTGTACTTC
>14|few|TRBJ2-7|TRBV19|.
CASSTGKASYEQYF
TGTGCCAGTAGTACAGGGAAGGCCTCCTACGAGCAGTACTTC
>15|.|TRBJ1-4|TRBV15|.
CATSRGAGFNEKLFF
TGTGCCACCAGCAGAGGGGCAGGATTTAATGAAAAACTGTTTTTT
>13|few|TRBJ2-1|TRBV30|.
CAWADMSYNEQFF
TGTGCCTGGGCAGATATGTCCTACAATGAGCAGTTCTTC
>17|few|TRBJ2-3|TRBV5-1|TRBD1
CASSLSLGGQTTDTQYF
TGCGCCAGCAGCTTGTCCCTTGGGGGACAGACTACAGATACGCAGTATTTT
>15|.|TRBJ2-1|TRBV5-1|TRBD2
CASSKGLAGAGGEFF
TGCGCCAGCAGCAAGGGACTAGCGGGAGCAGGCGGGGAGTTCTTC
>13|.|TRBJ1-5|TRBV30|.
CAWGDFGNQPQHF
TGTGCCTGGGGGGACTTTGGGAATCAGCCCCAGCATTTT
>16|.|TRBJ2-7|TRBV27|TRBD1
CASSLYGDREFYEQYF
TGTGCCAGCAGTTTATATGGGGACAGGGAGTTCTACGAGCAGTACTTC
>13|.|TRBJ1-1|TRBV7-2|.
CASSFVRGTEAFF
TGTGCCAGCAGTTTCGTACGGGGAACTGAAGCTTTCTTT
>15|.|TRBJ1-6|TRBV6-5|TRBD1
CASTSSGTGASPLHF
TGTGCCAGCACCTCATCCGGGACAGGGGCTTCACCCCTCCACTTT
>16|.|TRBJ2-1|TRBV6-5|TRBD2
CASSYSRSGGYNEQFF
TGTGCCAGCAGTTACTCGCGTAGCGGGGGGTACAATGAGCAGTTCTTC
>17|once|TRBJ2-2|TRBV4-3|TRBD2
CASSPGAGGPNTGELFF
TGCGCCAGCAGCCCCGGGGCGGGGGGACCGAACACCGGGGAGCTGTTTTTT
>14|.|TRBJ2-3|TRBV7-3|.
CASSLGLAGDTQYF
TGTGCCAGCAGCTTAGGCCTAGCTGGAGATACGCAGTATTTT
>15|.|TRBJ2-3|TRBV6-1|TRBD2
CASSGLAGVRDTQYF
TGTGCCAGCAGTGGCCTAGCGGGAGTAAGAGATACGCAGTATTTT
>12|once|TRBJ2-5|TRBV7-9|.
CASSLDYQTQYF
TGTGCCAGCAGCTTAGATTATCAGACCCAGTACTTC
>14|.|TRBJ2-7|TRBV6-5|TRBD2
CASSRLAGGYEQYF
TGTGCCAGCAGTCGACTAGCGGGAGGGTACGAGCAGTACTTC
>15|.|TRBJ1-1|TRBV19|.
CASSLRPEGNTEAFF
TGTGCCAGTAGCCTCAGGCCCGAGGGGAACACTGAAGCTTTCTTT
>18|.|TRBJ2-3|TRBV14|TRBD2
CASSQKWLGSLAGDTQYF
TGTGCCAGCAGCCAAAAATGGCTGGGCTCACTAGCGGGAGATACGCAGTATTTT
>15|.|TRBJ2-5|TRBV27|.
CASRWAGGREETQYF
TGTGCCAGCAGGTGGGCGGGCGGCAGGGAAGAGACCCAGTACTTC
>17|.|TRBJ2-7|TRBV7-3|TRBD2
CASSLVIPAGGGYEQYF
TGTGCCAGCAGCTTAGTGATTCCGGCGGGAGGGGGTTACGAGCAGTACTTC
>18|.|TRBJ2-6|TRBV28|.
CASSLSGHGGSGANVLTF
TGTGCCAGCAGTCTCTCGGGTCACGGGGGCTCTGGGGCCAACGTCCTGACTTTC
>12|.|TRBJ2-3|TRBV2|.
CASTPPTDTQYF
TGTGCCAGCACCCCCCCCACAGATACGCAGTATTTT
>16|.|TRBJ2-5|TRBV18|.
CASSPRFQGNQETQYF
TGTGCCAGCTCACCACGGTTCCAGGGGAACCAAGAGACCCAGTACTTC
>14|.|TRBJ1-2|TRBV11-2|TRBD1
CASSPSGTGDRYTF
TGTGCCAGCAGCCCTTCCGGGACAGGGGATCGCTACACCTTC
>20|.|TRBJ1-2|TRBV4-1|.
CASSQDSVFPDRHLTDGYTF
TGCGCCAGCAGCCAAGATTCCGTTTTTCCGGACAGACACTTAACCGATGGCTACACCTTC
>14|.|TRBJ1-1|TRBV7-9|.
CASSFGGTDTEAFF
TGTGCCAGCAGCTTTGGAGGGACGGACACTGAAGCTTTCTTT
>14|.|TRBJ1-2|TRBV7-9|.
CASRAEGRSYGYTF
TGTGCCAGCAGAGCGGAAGGTCGAAGCTATGGCTACACCTTC
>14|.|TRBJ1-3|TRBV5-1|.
CASSLRGSGNTIYF
TGCGCCAGCAGCTTGCGGGGGTCTGGAAACACCATATATTTT
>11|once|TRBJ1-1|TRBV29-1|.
CSVVSSDLAFF
TGCAGCGTTGTGTCTTCTGATTTGGCTTTCTTT
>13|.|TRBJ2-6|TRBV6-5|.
CASVSSGANVLTF
TGTGCCAGCGTGAGCTCTGGGGCCAACGTCCTGACTTTC
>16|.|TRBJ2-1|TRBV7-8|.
CASSLGRVAPGNEQFF
TGTGCCAGCAGCTTAGGAAGGGTGGCTCCGGGCAATGAGCAGTTCTTC
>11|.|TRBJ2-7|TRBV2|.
CASEEGREQYF
TGTGCCAGCGAAGAAGGCCGCGAGCAGTACTTC
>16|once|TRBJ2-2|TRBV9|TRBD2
CASSLSSGSGTGELFF
TGTGCCAGCAGCCTTTCTAGCGGGTCCGGGACCGGGGAGCTGTTTTTT
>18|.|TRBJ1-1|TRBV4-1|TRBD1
CASSQDRGGTGGGTEAFF
TGCGCCAGCAGCCAAGATCGGGGTGGGACAGGGGGAGGCACTGAAGCTTTCTTT
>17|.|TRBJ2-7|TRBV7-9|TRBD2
CASSSRLGTSDIYEQYF
TGTGCCAGCAGCTCTCGTTTGGGGACTAGCGACATCTACGAGCAGTACTTC
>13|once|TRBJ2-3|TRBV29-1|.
CSVAQRFTDTQYF
TGCAGCGTTGCGCAGCGCTTCACAGATACGCAGTATTTT
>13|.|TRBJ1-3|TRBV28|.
CASLLGSGNTIYF
TGTGCCAGTCTCCTCGGATCTGGAAACACCATATATTTT
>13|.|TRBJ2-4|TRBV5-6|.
CASSLAIQNIQYF
TGTGCCAGCAGCTTGGCTATCCAAAACATTCAGTACTTC
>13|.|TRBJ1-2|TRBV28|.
CASRLTATNGYTF
TGTGCCAGCAGACTGACAGCCACTAACGGCTACACCTTC
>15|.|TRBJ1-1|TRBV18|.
CASSEQPLTQGEAFF
TGTGCCAGCTCGGAACAGCCCCTTACCCAGGGTGAAGCTTTCTTT
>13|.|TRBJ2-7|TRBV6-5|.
CASSYGRNYEQYF
TGTGCCAGCAGTTACGGAAGAAACTACGAGCAGTACTTC
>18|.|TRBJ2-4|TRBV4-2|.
CASSQAPTSTVAKNIQYF
TGTGCCAGCAGCCAAGCTCCGACCTCGACAGTAGCCAAAAACATTCAGTACTTC
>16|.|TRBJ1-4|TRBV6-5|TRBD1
CASSSDRGATNEKLFF
TGTGCCAGCAGTTCGGACAGGGGGGCAACTAATGAAAAACTGTTTTTT
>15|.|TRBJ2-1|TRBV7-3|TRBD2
CASSLTGTSGNEQFF
TGTGCCAGCAGCTTAACAGGTACTAGCGGTAATGAGCAGTTCTTC